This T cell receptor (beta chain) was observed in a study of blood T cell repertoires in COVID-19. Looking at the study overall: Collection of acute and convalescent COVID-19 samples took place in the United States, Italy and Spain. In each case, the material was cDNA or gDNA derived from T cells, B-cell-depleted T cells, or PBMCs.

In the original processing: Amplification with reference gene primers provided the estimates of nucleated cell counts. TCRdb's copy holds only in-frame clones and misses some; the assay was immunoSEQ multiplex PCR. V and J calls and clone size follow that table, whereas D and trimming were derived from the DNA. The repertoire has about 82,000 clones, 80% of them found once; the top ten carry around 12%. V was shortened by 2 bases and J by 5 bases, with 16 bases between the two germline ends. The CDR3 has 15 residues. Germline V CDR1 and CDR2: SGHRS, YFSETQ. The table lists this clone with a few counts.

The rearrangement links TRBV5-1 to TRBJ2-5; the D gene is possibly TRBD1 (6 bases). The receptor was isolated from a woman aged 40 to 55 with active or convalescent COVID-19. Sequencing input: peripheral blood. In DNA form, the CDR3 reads TGCGCCAGCAGCTTAACCCCCCAGGGGCGGGAGACCCAGTACTTC. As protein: CASSLTPQGRETQYF.